This TCR beta chain was captured by sequencing in a study of blood T cell repertoires in COVID-19. Study at large: Italy, Spain and the United States were the sources of the convalescent and acute COVID-19 samples. The analysed material was cDNA or gDNA that came from T cells, B-cell-depleted T cells, or PBMCs.

Germline V gene sequence: CDR1 SNHLY, CDR2 FYNNEI. The CDR3 sequence is 13 residues long. The ends were cut back, 5 bases at V and 4 bases at J, with 11 bases in the middle. Original methodology: Estimation of nucleated cell counts relied on the amplification of reference gene primers. Libraries were prepared by immunoSEQ multiplex PCR; TCRdb keeps only in-frame clonotypes and omits some of them. From that table come the V and J calls and clone size; the DNA was used to work out D and trimming. The sample carries hundreds of thousands of clones, about nine tenths recorded once. V usage is TRBV2 and J usage is TRBJ1-1; the D is unclear. The specimen was peripheral blood. The sequence came from a woman between 50 and 59 years old who had recovered from COVID-19. The CDR3 reads CASSWGRGTEAFF. Here the CDR3 DNA reads TGTGCCAGCAGTTGGGGTCGGGGCACTGAAGCTTTCTTT.